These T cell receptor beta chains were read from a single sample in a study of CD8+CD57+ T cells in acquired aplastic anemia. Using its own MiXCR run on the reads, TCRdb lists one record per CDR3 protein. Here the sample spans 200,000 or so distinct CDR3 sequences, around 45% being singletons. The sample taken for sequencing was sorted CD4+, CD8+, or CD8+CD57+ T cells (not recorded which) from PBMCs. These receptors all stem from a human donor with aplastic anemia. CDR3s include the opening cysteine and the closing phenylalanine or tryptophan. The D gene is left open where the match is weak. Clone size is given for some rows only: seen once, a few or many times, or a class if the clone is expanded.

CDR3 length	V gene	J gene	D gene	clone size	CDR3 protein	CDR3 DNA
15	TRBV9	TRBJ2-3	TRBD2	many	CASSVGGGRADTQYF	TGTGCCAGCAGCGTAGGCGGCGGGAGAGCAGATACGCAGTATTTT
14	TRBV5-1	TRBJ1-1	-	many	CASSSLTLSAEAFF	TGCGCCAGCAGCTCCCTAACTTTAAGCGCTGAAGCTTTCTTT
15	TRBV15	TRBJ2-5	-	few	CATSSGPGRTETQYF	TGTGCCACCAGCAGTGGTCCGGGACGGACAGAGACCCAGTACTTC
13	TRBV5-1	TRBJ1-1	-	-	CASSLSQNTEAFF	TGCGCCAGCAGCTTGTCACAGAACACTGAAGCTTTCTTT
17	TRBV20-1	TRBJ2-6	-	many	CSASEGSHLSGANVLTF	TGCAGTGCTAGTGAGGGCAGTCACCTCTCTGGGGCCAACGTCCTGACTTTC
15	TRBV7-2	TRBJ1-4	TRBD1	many	CASSLRTGTNEKLFF	TGTGCCAGCAGCTTACGGACAGGGACTAATGAAAAACTGTTTTTT
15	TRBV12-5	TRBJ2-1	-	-	CASGLGQSSYNEQFF	TGTGCTAGTGGTTTGGGACAGTCTTCCTACAATGAGCAGTTCTTC
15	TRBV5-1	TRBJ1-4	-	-	CVSSLAGGYNEKLFF	TGCGTCAGCAGCTTGGCGGGGGGGTATAATGAAAAACTGTTTTTT
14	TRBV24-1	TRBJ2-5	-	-	CATSTATDPWTQYF	TGTGCCACCAGCACCGCAACAGACCCTTGGACCCAGTACTTC
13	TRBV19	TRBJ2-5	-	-	CASSEGGQETQYF	TGTGCCAGTAGTGAGGGGGGCCAAGAGACCCAGTACTTC
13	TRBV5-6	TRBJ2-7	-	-	CASSFQTVDEQYF	TGTGCCAGCAGCTTCCAAACAGTGGACGAGCAGTACTTC
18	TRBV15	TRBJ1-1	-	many	CATSRAGGRLHKDTEAFF	TGTGCCACCAGCAGAGCTGGGGGACGACTCCACAAGGACACTGAAGCTTTCTTT
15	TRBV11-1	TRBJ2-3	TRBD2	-	CASSLLASGKDTQYF	TGTGCCAGCAGCTTACTGGCTAGCGGTAAAGATACGCAGTATTTT
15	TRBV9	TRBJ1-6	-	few	CASSVARERDSPLHF	TGTGCCAGCAGCGTAGCGAGAGAGAGGGATTCACCCCTCCACTTT
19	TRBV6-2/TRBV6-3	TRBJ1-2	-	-	CASSYSGILVGGEDYGYTF	TGTGCCAGCAGTTACTCCGGCATATTGGTGGGCGGGGAGGACTATGGCTACACCTTC
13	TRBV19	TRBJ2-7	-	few	CASSVRASYEQYF	TGTGCCAGTAGCGTAAGGGCCTCCTACGAGCAGTACTTC
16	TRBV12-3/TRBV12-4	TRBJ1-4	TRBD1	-	CASTFAATGAGEKLFF	TGTGCCAGCACCTTCGCCGCGACAGGGGCAGGTGAAAAACTGTTTTTT